This passage covers 4 T cell receptor beta chains from one sample sequenced in a study of vaccination and CD4 T cells after COVID-19. Oncomine TCR Beta short-read sequencing was applied to DNA from cultured CD4+ T cells. Via MiXCR, TCRdb re-called the PCR reads, giving one row per CDR3 protein. The sample lists 25,000 or so distinct CDR3 sequences, around three fifths occurring once. Treatment denoted: approximately 9-day PBMC culture with coronavirus spike peptide pools or control peptides (ViraFEST assay). Their antigens remain unidentified. Sequenced sample: CD4+ T cells from blood, cultured in vitro. The receptors derive from a human donor who had recovered from COVID-19.

This clonotype has more than one count but fewer than ten. The CDR3 DNA sequence: TGCAGTGCCCTAGGCACATCTGGAAACACCATATATTTT. Translation: CSALGTSGNTIYF. The V and J genes are TRBV20-1 and TRBJ1-3; D call uncertain. The CDR3 has 13 amino acids. V shed 6 bases and J shed 1 base, with 10 bases lying between them. Germline V lookup: CDR1 DFQATT, CDR2 SNEGSKA (reference sequence).

The chain joins TRBV12-3 or TRBV12-4 to TRBJ1-2; TRBD1 agrees at 8 bases. The ends lost 8 bases at V and 6 bases at J; junction bases unmatched: 5. The CDR3 spans 12 residues. The CDR3 loop is CASDGQGHGYTF. The CDR3 DNA follows: TGTGCCAGCGATGGACAGGGCCATGGCTACACCTTC.

This chain joins TRBV19 and TRBJ1-2; 8 nucleotides agree with TRBD1. Trimming took 2 bases from V and 7 from J; bases not matched to a gene: 6. The CDR3 loop spans 14 amino acids. Germline V gene lookup returns CDR1 LNHDA and CDR2 SQIVND (reference sequence). CDR3 amino acids: CASSIQGAVVGYTF. The CDR3 coding sequence is TGTGCCAGTAGTATACAGGGGGCAGTTGTTGGCTACACCTTC.

This clonotype was recorded only once. The CDR3 sequence is CACALGGTGEQYF. The DNA for the CDR3 is TGTGCCTGCGCACTGGGAGGTACGGGCGAGCAGTACTTC. V usage is TRBV2 and J usage is TRBJ2-7, with D possibly TRBD2 on 6 matching bases. V dropped 11 bases and J dropped 6 bases, with 20 bases sitting between them. The CDR3 has 13 amino acids. Per the germline V gene, CDR1 is SNHLY and CDR2 is FYNNEI. The complete variable domain, with remaining parts taken from reference TRBV2 and TRBJ2-7, reads EPEVTQTPSHQVTQMGQEVILRCVPISNHLYFYWYRQILGQKVEFLVSFYNNEISEKSEIFDDQFSVERPDGSNFTLKIRSTKLEDSAMYFCACALGGTGEQYFGPGTRLTVT.